The sequence of this T cell receptor beta chain was determined in a study of shared clonotypes between healthy human individuals. Naive-designated CD8 cells lacked CD45RO, were positively enriched for CCR7, and omitted terminally differentiated effector memory CD45RA+ cells. For this clone: Its antigen remains unidentified.

Findings of the study overall: The four-donor shared clonotypes exceeded non-shared clonotypes in generation probability, with non-shared ones scoring lower. Naive subsets usually exceeded memory subsets in estimated richness.

200 to 250 ng DNA, 30,000 or so T cell genomes, went into each sorted-subset replicate PCR. The authors' processing: Sequence data from immunoSEQ were junction-only and lacked quality scores; consequently, filtering differed. The protocol was immunoSEQ multiplex PCR, while the TCRdb copy is restricted to in-frame clones and leaves out a portion. V and J calls and clone size are as listed in that table; D and trimming were resolved from the DNA. The top ten clones hold 0.95% to 1.5% of a sample with nearly 2 million clones, 85% to 95% of them seen once. CDR3 length: 12 residues. Germline V gene data show CDR1 as SEHNR and CDR2 as FQNEAQ (reference sequence). V was cut by 2 bases and J by 9 bases, with 8 bases left in between.

Sequencing was carried out using naive CD8+ T cells sorted from blood. The source is a young man in good health. The chain joins TRBV7-9 to TRBJ2-1; D remains ambiguous. In nucleotides, the CDR3 is TGTGCCAGCAGCTTAATAAGAGGTGAGCAGTTCTTC. The encoded protein is CASSLIRGEQFF. The complete variable domain, with remaining parts taken from reference TRBV7-9 and TRBJ2-1, reads DTGVSQNPRHKITKRGQNVTFRCDPISEHNRLYWYRQTLGQGPEFLTYFQNEAQLEKSRLLSDRFSAERPKGSFSTLEIQRTEQGDSAMYLCASSLIRGEQFFGPGTRLTVL.